These T cell receptor beta chains were read from a single sample in a study of blood T cell repertoires in COVID-19. Sequenced by immunoSEQ multiplex PCR; TCRdb stores in-frame clones only, minus some. The table includes 110,000 or so clones, over 70% detected once. Sequenced material: peripheral blood. The receptors come from a man aged 50-59 years with acute or convalescent COVID-19. The CDR3 runs from the conserved cysteine through the conserved F or W. A D gene is named only where the DNA matches it firmly. Where a row states a size, it is once, few, many or the class of an expanded clone; other rows omit it.

j_call,d_call,v_call,clone_size,cdr3_aa,cdr3_nt
TRBJ1-5,TRBD1,TRBV2,.,CASRADRGQGQPQHF,TGTGCCAGCAGGGCTGACAGGGGGCAGGGTCAGCCCCAGCATTTT
TRBJ1-5,TRBD1,TRBV28,.,CASSRGQGVDNQPQHF,TGTGCCAGCAGCCGGGGACAGGGGGTTGACAATCAGCCCCAGCATTTT
TRBJ2-3,TRBD1,TRBV6-5,few,CASRPGQGGDTQYF,TGTGCCAGCAGACCGGGACAGGGAGGGGATACGCAGTATTTT
TRBJ2-7,TRBD1,TRBV5-5,few,CASSLPPGQGHEQYF,TGTGCCAGCAGTCTCCCGCCGGGACAGGGCCACGAGCAGTACTTC
TRBJ1-2,.,TRBV3-1/TRBV3-2,.,CATSPGSPQALNTF,TGTGCCACATCCCCGGGGTCCCCTCAGGCACTGAACACCTTC
TRBJ1-5,.,TRBV12-3/TRBV12-4,.,CASSRQGSQPQHF,TGTGCCAGCAGTCGTCAGGGAAGCCAGCCCCAGCATTTT
TRBJ1-3,TRBD1,TRBV27,.,CASSRQGQGGFGGNTIYF,TGTGCCAGCAGTAGGCAGGGACAGGGTGGTTTTGGTGGAAACACCATATATTTT
TRBJ1-6,.,TRBV19,.,CASKARLNSPLHF,TGTGCCAGTAAAGCCAGACTTAATTCACCCCTCCACTTT
TRBJ2-5,TRBD2,TRBV12-3/TRBV12-4,.,CASRGRGETQYF,TGTGCCAGCAGGGGGCGGGGGGAGACCCAGTACTTC
TRBJ1-2,.,TRBV28,.,CASTAAFYGYTF,TGTGCCAGCACCGCGGCGTTCTATGGCTACACCTTC
TRBJ1-2,TRBD1,TRBV4-1,few,CASSHLGQGPSYGYTF,TGCGCCAGCAGCCACCTGGGACAGGGTCCTTCCTATGGCTACACCTTC
TRBJ1-6,.,TRBV13,.,CASSLLSDTSFNSPLHF,TGTGCCAGCAGCTTACTCTCGGACACGAGTTTTAATTCACCCCTCCACTTT
TRBJ1-5,.,TRBV6-1,few,CASSEQISNQPQHF,TGTGCCAGCAGTGAACAGATTAGCAATCAGCCCCAGCATTTT
TRBJ1-4,TRBD1,TRBV19,.,CASSIGDSLQGDEKLFF,TGTGCCAGTAGTATTGGGGACTCATTACAGGGGGATGAAAAACTGTTTTTT
TRBJ1-6,.,TRBV3-1/TRBV3-2,.,CASRAPRAGIYNSPLHF,TGTGCCAGCAGAGCCCCCAGGGCCGGAATCTATAATTCACCCCTCCACTTT
TRBJ2-4,.,TRBV19,.,CASSIEGDGPGGAKNIQYF,TGTGCCAGTAGTATAGAGGGGGACGGCCCCGGGGGAGCCAAAAACATTCAGTACTTC
TRBJ1-4,TRBD1,TRBV30,few,CACLGQANEKLFF,TGTGCCTGCCTAGGACAGGCTAATGAAAAACTGTTTTTT
TRBJ2-7,.,TRBV5-1,.,CASSLTGVSYEQYF,TGCGCCAGCAGCTTGACCGGGGTGAGCTACGAGCAGTACTTC
TRBJ1-4,.,TRBV24-1,.,CATSAGGKSNEKLFF,TGTGCCACCAGTGCGGGGGGTAAATCTAATGAAAAACTGTTTTTT
TRBJ1-2,TRBD1,TRBV5-1,once,CASSSDRVQGSGYTF,TGCGCCAGCAGCTCGGACAGGGTCCAGGGAAGTGGCTACACCTTC
TRBJ2-2,.,TRBV27,.,CASSPPRRGNTGELFF,TGTGCCAGCAGCCCACCAAGGCGGGGGAACACCGGGGAGCTGTTTTTT
TRBJ2-7,TRBD1,TRBV7-9,.,CASSPSQGYEQYF,TGTGCCAGCAGCCCCTCACAGGGGTACGAGCAGTACTTC
TRBJ1-2,.,TRBV19,.,CASSIGQDYGYTF,TGTGCCAGTAGTATTGGGCAGGACTATGGCTACACCTTC
TRBJ1-5,TRBD1,TRBV6-5,.,CASSYPGQGGQPQHF,TGTGCCAGCAGTTACCCTGGACAGGGCGGACAGCCCCAGCATTTT
TRBJ2-7,TRBD1,TRBV29-1,.,CSAGDRGEQYF,TGCAGCGCCGGAGACAGGGGCGAGCAGTACTTC
TRBJ1-2,.,TRBV19,.,CASNSDNNYGYTF,TGTGCCAGTAATTCCGACAATAACTATGGCTACACCTTC
TRBJ1-2,.,TRBV28,.,CASSPPNDRVYGYTF,TGTGCCAGCAGCCCCCCTAATGACAGAGTCTATGGCTACACCTTC
TRBJ1-2,.,TRBV12-3/TRBV12-4,once,CASRGVDYGYTF,TGTGCCAGCAGAGGGGTCGACTATGGCTACACCTTC
TRBJ2-5,TRBD1,TRBV18,.,CASSLYRDRGETQYF,TGTGCCAGCTCACTCTACCGGGACAGGGGAGAGACCCAGTACTTC
TRBJ1-2,.,TRBV6-1,.,CASSEAGGSGYTF,TGTGCCAGCAGTGAAGCCGGGGGTTCTGGCTACACCTTC
TRBJ2-1,.,TRBV10-3,.,CAIRDRDSFPSPYNEQFF,TGTGCCATCAGGGATCGGGACTCGTTCCCCTCCCCCTACAATGAGCAGTTCTTC
TRBJ1-5,.,TRBV11-2,.,CASSSYPDGPGQPQHF,TGTGCCAGCAGCTCCTATCCGGACGGGCCGGGGCAGCCCCAGCATTTT
TRBJ1-2,TRBD1,TRBV4-2,.,CASSQDPVGQRVGSYGYTF,TGTGCCAGCAGCCAAGATCCGGTGGGACAGAGAGTGGGCTCATACGGCTACACCTTC
TRBJ2-3,TRBD2,TRBV11-2,.,CASSHTSGGKNTQYF,TGTGCCAGCAGCCACACTAGCGGGGGTAAGAATACGCAGTATTTT
TRBJ2-3,TRBD2,TRBV2,.,CASSLSGGARADTQYF,TGTGCCAGCAGCCTTAGCGGGGGGGCCAGGGCAGATACGCAGTATTTT
TRBJ2-1,.,TRBV19,.,CASSVRAAGNNEQFF,TGTGCCAGTAGTGTCAGGGCGGCTGGGAACAATGAGCAGTTCTTC
TRBJ1-1,.,TRBV6-5,.,CASRPATEFLEAFF,TGTGCCAGCAGGCCCGCAACAGAGTTCCTTGAAGCTTTCTTT
TRBJ1-2,.,TRBV27,.,CASSLIQGSGYTF,TGTGCCAGCAGTTTAATACAGGGTAGCGGCTACACCTTC
TRBJ1-5,TRBD1,TRBV6-1,.,CASSEGSGGAWNQPQHF,TGTGCCAGCAGTGAAGGATCAGGGGGCGCTTGGAATCAGCCCCAGCATTTT
TRBJ1-4,.,TRBV18,.,CASSLRETNEKLFF,TGTGCCAGCTCTCTCCGAGAGACTAATGAAAAACTGTTTTTT
TRBJ2-1,TRBD2,TRBV9,.,CASSPTSGAISYNEQFF,TGTGCCAGCAGCCCGACTAGCGGGGCGATCTCCTACAATGAGCAGTTCTTC
TRBJ2-1,.,TRBV25-1,.,CASRGGGPKYNEQFF,TGTGCCAGTCGCGGTGGGGGCCCTAAATACAATGAGCAGTTCTTC
TRBJ1-1,.,TRBV6-5,few,CASSSVSGFNTEAFF,TGTGCCAGCAGTTCCGTTTCAGGGTTCAACACTGAAGCTTTCTTT
TRBJ2-2,TRBD2,TRBV6-2/TRBV6-3,.,CASSGLAGARNTGELFF,TGTGCCAGCAGCGGACTAGCGGGGGCCCGGAACACCGGGGAGCTGTTTTTT
TRBJ1-6,.,TRBV7-9,.,CASSGTQNSPLHF,TGTGCCAGCTCTGGGACACAGAATTCACCCCTCCACTTT
TRBJ2-7,.,TRBV5-5,few,CASSLGASSSYEQYF,TGTGCCAGCAGCTTGGGAGCATCAAGCTCCTACGAGCAGTACTTC
TRBJ2-3,.,TRBV9,once,CASSVEGVWMGTDTQYF,TGTGCCAGCAGCGTAGAAGGGGTTTGGATGGGCACAGATACGCAGTATTTT
TRBJ2-1,TRBD2,TRBV3-1/TRBV3-2,.,CASSQRGGINEQFF,TGTGCCAGCAGCCAGCGGGGGGGAATAAATGAGCAGTTCTTC
TRBJ1-5,.,TRBV28,.,CASRVQGGRNQPQHF,TGTGCCAGCAGGGTTCAGGGTGGACGAAATCAGCCCCAGCATTTT
TRBJ1-5,TRBD1,TRBV10-2,once,CASATGGESQPQHF,TGCGCCAGCGCCACAGGGGGCGAGAGTCAGCCCCAGCATTTT
TRBJ2-6,.,TRBV7-6,few,CASSSLRGPPSGANVLTF,TGTGCCAGCAGCTCTCTCAGGGGTCCCCCCTCTGGGGCCAACGTCCTGACTTTC
TRBJ2-5,TRBD1,TRBV5-5,.,CASSSGTGLTETQYF,TGTGCCAGCAGCTCGGGGACAGGACTTACAGAGACCCAGTACTTC
TRBJ1-5,TRBD1,TRBV30,.,CAWGQGSNQPQHF,TGTGCCTGGGGACAGGGAAGCAATCAGCCCCAGCATTTT
TRBJ1-5,.,TRBV2,few,CASSAGSNNQPQHF,TGTGCCAGCAGTGCGGGTTCCAACAATCAGCCCCAGCATTTT
TRBJ1-5,.,TRBV28,.,CASSLEGQPQHF,TGTGCCAGCAGTTTAGAGGGTCAGCCCCAGCATTTT
TRBJ1-2,TRBD1,TRBV7-8,.,CASSTRDRANYGYTF,TGTGCCAGCAGCACTAGGGACAGGGCTAACTATGGCTACACCTTC
TRBJ2-3,.,TRBV24-1,few,CATSLDSSSTDTQYF,TGTGCCACCTCCCTTGACAGTTCTAGCACAGATACGCAGTATTTT
TRBJ2-1,.,TRBV7-2,.,CASSLQGGEQFF,TGTGCCAGCAGCTTACAGGGGGGTGAGCAGTTCTTC
TRBJ1-6,.,TRBV27,.,CASSLSPRQTDNSPLHF,TGTGCCAGCAGTTTATCACCCAGACAGACGGATAATTCACCCCTCCACTTT